This T cell receptor (beta chain) appears in the sequencing data of a study of early stage breast cancer tumors. On the study more broadly: Each sample averaged around 9.5-fold read coverage. Study-level findings and limits: Comparing each tissue with blood distinguished tumor from normal in 14 of 16 patients. Commonly generated sequences made up most enriched TCRB sequences shared between patients. Unsorted bulk genomic DNA sequencing lacked pairing and functional marker data.

Germline V gives CDR1 SGHRS, CDR2 YFSETQ. This CDR3 is built from 15 residues. V trimming: 4 bases; J trimming: 5 bases; junction bases outside the gene matches: 5. Sequencing used immunoSEQ multiplex PCR; TCRdb keeps in-frame clones, though not all of them. The sample has some 30,000 clones, 84% seen once. Concerning this clone itself: Its antigen is unidentified.

The sequenced material came from blood. This receptor was identified in a person aged 50-59 years with breast cancer. The chain couples TRBV5-1 to TRBJ2-2, with TRBD1 identical over 10 bases. The CDR3 sequence: CASSPGQGRTGELFF. The CDR3 DNA sequence: TGCGCCAGCAGCCCGGGACAGGGGCGGACCGGGGAGCTGTTTTTT.